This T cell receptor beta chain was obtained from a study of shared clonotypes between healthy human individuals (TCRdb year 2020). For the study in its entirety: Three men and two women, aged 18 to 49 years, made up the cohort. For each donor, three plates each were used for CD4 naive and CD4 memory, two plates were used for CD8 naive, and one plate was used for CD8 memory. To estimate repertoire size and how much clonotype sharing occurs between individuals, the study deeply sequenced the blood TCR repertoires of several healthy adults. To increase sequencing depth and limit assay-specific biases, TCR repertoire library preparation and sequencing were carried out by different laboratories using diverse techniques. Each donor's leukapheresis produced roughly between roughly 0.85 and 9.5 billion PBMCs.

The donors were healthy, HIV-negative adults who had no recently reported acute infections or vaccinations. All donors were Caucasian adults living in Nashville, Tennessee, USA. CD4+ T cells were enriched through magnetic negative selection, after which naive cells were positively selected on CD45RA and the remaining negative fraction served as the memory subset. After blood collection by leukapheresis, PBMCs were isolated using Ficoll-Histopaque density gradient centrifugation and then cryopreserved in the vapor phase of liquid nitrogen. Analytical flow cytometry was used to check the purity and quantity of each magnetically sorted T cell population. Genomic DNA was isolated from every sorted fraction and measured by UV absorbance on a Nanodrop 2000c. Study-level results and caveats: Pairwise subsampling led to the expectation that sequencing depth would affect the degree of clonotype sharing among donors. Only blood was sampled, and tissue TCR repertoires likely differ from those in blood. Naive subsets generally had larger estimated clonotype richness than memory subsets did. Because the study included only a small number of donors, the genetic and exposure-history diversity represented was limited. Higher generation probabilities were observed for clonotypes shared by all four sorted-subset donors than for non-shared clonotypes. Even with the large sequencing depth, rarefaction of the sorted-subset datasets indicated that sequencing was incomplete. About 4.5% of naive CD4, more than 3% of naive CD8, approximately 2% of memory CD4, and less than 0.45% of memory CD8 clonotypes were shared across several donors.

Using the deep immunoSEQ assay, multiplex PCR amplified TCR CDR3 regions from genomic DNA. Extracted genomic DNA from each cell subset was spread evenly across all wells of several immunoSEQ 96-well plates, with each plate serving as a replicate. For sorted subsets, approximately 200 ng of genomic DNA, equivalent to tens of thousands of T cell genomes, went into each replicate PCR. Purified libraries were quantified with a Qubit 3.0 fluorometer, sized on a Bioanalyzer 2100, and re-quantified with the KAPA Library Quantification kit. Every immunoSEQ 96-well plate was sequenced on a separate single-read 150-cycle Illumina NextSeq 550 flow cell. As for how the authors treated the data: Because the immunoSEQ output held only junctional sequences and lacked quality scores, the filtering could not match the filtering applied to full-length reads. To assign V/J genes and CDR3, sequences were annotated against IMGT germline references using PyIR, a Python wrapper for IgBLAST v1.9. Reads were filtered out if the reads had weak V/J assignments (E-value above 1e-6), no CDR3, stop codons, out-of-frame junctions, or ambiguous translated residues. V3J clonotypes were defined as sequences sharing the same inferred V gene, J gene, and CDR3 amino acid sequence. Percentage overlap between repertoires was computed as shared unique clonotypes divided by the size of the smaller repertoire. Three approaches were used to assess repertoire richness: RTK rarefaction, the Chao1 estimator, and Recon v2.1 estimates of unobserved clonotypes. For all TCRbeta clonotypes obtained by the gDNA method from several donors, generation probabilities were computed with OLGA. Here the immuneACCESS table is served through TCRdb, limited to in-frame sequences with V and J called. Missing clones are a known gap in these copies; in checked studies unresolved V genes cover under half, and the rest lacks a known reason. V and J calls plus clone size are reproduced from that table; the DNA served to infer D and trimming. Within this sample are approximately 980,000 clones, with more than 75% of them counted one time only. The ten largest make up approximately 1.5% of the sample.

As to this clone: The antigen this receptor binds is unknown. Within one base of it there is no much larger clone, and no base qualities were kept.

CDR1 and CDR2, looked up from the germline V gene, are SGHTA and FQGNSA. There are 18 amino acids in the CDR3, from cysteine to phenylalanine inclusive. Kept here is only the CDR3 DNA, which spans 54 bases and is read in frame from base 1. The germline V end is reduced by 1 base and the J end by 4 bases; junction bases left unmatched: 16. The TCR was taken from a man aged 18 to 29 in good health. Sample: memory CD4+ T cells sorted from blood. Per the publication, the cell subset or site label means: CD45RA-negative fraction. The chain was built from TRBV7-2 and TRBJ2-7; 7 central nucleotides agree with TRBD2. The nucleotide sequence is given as TGTGCCAGCAGCTTAGGGGGCGGGGCTAGCGGTACTCCTTACGAGCAGTACTTC. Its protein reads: CASSLGGGASGTPYEQYF. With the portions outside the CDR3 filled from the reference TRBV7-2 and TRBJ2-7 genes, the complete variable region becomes GAGVSQSPSNKVTEKGKDVELRCDPISGHTALYWYRQSLGQGLEFLIYFQGNSAPDKSGLPSDRFSAERTGGSVSTLTIQRTQQEDSAVYLCASSLGGGASGTPYEQYFGPGTRLTVT.